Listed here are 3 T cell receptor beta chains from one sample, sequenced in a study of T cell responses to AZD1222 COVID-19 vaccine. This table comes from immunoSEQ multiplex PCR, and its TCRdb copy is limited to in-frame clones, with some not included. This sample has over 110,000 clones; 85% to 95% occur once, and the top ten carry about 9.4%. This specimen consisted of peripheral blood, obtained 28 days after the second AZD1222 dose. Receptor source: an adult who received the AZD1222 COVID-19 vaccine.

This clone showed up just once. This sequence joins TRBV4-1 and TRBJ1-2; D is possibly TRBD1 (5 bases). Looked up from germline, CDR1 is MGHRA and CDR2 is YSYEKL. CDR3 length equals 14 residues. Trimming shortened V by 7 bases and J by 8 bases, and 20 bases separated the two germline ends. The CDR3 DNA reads TGCGCCAGCACCCGAGCTCAGGGTTTCGGCGGCTACACCTTC. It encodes CASTRAQGFGGYTF.

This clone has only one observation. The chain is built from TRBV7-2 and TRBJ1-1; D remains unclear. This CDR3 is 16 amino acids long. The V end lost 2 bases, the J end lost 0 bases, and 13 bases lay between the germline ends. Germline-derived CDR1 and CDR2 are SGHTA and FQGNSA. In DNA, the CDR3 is TGTGCCAGCAGCTTAAAGGCGCAGCAAATGAACACTGAAGCTTTCTTT. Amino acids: CASSLKAQQMNTEAFF.

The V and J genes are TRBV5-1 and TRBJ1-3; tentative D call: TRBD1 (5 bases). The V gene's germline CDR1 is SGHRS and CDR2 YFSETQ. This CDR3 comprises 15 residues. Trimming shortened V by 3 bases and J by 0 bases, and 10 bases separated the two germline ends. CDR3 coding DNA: TGCGCCAGCAGCTCTTCAGGGCTCTCTGGAAACACCATATATTTT. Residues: CASSSSGLSGNTIYF.